This is a list of T cell receptor beta chains from one sample in a study of T cells expressing NK-cell markers. TCRdb reworked the 5' RACE reads into one entry per CDR3 protein, no DNA. The sample has around 470,000 distinct CDR3 sequences. Source material: blood T cells: a sorted CD56 or NKG2C T cell subset, CD4+ or CD8+ T cells, or bulk PBMC T cells (not recorded which). Every receptor here comes from a woman aged 45-65 years in good health. Each CDR3 is given with its conserved first and last residue. The order of the fields is V gene, J gene, CDR3 protein.

>TRBV7-2|TRBJ2-4
CASAGTTKNIQYF
>TRBV20-1|TRBJ2-2
CSAKGSGHGELFF
>TRBV5-5|TRBJ2-7
CASSWTGSPGQYF
>TRBV21-1|TRBJ2-1
CASSKRGEDNEQFF
>TRBV29-1|TRBJ2-1
CSVQTPGTLDNEQFF
>TRBV6-6|TRBJ1-1
CASSFRTGVNAEAFF
>TRBV27|TRBJ1-4
CASSFGGTKENCFF
>TRBV11-3|TRBJ2-1
CASSLELWGYNEQFF
>TRBV19|TRBJ2-5
CASSTHLTGGLETQYF
>TRBV24-1|TRBJ2-3
CATSDAGRGTQYF
>TRBV19|TRBJ2-3
CASSRLAAGRAQDTQYF
>TRBV5-1|TRBJ2-1
CASSFLGGSYNEQFF
>TRBV11-2|TRBJ2-3
CASSSRTGANTDTQYF
>TRBV5-1|TRBJ2-1
CASSLRLGTYNEQFF
>TRBV2|TRBJ1-2
CAIQISRQGLEGYTF
>TRBV11-2|TRBJ2-3
CASSLEASGSDTQYF
>TRBV5-5|TRBJ2-1
CASSFGTGAYNEQFF
>TRBV6-5|TRBJ2-7
CASSYARSEQYF
>TRBV24-1|TRBJ2-1
CATSDLPGRGSYNEQFF
>TRBV29-1|TRBJ2-1
CSSRSSSYNEQFF
>TRBV10-3|TRBJ1-3
CAISEEGVNTIYF
>TRBV2|TRBJ1-4
CASSGGTGRINEKLFF
>TRBV7-9|TRBJ2-2
CASRIGTSNTGELFF
>TRBV5-1|TRBJ2-1
CASSLGRGGSRYNEQFF
>TRBV20-1|TRBJ2-1
CSARDRGVNNEQFF
>TRBV6-5|TRBJ1-1
CASSSRTGMNTEAFF
>TRBV7-9|TRBJ2-7
CASSEGSYSYEQYF
>TRBV19|TRBJ2-1
CASSISEPYYNEQFF
>TRBV27|TRBJ2-7
CASSLSGWVSAEQYF
>TRBV7-9|TRBJ2-2
CASSLGSRNTGELFF
>TRBV7-3|TRBJ2-2
CASSPSDRGRGTGELFF
>TRBV12-3/TRBV12-4|TRBJ1-5
CASSLHRRQPQHF
>TRBV10-3|TRBJ2-7
CAISDAGRGVYEQYF
>TRBV28|TRBJ2-1
CASSLVRLTNNEQFF
>TRBV3-1|TRBJ1-4
CASTDYRGKLFF
>TRBV9|TRBJ1-1
CASSVSPNTEAFF
>TRBV24-1|TRBJ2-2
CATSEDLYTGELFF